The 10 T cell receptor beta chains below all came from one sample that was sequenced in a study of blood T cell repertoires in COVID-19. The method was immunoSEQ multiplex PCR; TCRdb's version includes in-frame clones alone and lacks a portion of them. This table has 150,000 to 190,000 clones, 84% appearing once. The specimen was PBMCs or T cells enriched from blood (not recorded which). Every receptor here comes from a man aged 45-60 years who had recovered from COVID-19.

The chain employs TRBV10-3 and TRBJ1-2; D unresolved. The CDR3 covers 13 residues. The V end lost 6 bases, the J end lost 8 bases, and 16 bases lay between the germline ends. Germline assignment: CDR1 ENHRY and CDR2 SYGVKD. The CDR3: CAISRPGDGGYTF. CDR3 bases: TGTGCCATCAGCAGACCGGGAGACGGGGGCTACACCTTC.

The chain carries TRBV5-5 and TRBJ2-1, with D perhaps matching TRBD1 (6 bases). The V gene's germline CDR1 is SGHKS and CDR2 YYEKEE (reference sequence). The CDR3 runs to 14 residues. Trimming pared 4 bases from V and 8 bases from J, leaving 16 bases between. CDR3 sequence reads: CASSGYRDGDEQFF. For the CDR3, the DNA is TGTGCCAGCAGCGGGTACAGGGACGGGGATGAGCAGTTCTTC.

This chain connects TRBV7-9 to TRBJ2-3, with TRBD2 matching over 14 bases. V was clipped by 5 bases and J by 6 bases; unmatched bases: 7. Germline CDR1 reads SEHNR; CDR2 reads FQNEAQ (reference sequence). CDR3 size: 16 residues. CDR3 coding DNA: TGTGCCAGCAGCCGGACTAGCGGGGGGCTCAGGGATACGCAGTATTTT. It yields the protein CASSRTSGGLRDTQYF.

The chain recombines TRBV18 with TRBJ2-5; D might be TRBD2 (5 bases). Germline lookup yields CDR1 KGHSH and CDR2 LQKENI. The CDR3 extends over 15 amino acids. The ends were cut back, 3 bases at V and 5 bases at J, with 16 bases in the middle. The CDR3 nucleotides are TGTGCCAGCTCACCCAACGGGGTGCGAACCGAGACCCAGTACTTC. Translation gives CASSPNGVRTETQYF.

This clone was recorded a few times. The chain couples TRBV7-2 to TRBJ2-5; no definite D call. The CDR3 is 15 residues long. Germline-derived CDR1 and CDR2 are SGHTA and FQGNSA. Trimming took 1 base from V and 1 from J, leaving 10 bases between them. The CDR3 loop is CASSLGPGVQETQYF. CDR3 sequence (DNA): TGTGCCAGCAGCTTAGGGCCGGGTGTCCAAGAGACCCAGTACTTC.

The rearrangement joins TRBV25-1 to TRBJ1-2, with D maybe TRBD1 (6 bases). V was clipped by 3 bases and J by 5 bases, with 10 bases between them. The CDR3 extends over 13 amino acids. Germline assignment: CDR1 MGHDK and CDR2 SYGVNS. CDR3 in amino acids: CASSDTGKYGYTF. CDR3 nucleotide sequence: TGTGCCAGCAGTGATACAGGGAAGTATGGCTACACCTTC.

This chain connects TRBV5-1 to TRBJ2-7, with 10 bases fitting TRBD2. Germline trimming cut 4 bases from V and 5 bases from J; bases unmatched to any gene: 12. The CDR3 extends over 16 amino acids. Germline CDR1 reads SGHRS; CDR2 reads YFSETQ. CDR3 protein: CASSPQGSGGANEQYF. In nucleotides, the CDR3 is TGCGCCAGCAGCCCGCAAGGGAGCGGGGGGGCCAACGAGCAGTACTTC.

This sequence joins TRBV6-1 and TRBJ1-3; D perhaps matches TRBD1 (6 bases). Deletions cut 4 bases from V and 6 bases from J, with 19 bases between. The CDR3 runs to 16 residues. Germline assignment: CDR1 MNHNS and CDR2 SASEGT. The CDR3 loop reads CASSARTVGPANTIYF. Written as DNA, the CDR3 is TGTGCCAGCAGTGCCCGGACAGTGGGCCCTGCAAACACCATATATTTT.

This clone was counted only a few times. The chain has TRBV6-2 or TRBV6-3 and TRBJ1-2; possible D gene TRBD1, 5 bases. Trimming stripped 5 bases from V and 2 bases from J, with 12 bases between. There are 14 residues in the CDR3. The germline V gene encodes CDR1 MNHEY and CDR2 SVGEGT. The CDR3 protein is CASSTRRGNYGYTF. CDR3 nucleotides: TGTGCCAGCAGTACCCGACGGGGGAACTATGGCTACACCTTC.

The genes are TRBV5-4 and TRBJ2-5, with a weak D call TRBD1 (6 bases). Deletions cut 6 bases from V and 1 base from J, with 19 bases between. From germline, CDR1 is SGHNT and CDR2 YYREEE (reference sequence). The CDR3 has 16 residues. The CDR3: CASTITGLGSQETQYF. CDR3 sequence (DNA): TGTGCCAGCACCATTACAGGGTTAGGGTCCCAAGAGACCCAGTACTTC.